This T cell receptor beta chain was identified during a study of cytomegalovirus exposure and HLA in healthy donors. Both 60 Vbeta primers and 13 Jbeta primers went into the PCR. Repertoires were generated with immunoSEQ multiplex PCR, while TCRdb's copy carries only in-frame clones and drops some. The table lists 35,000 to 45,000 clones, around 82% of them singletons. For this clone: The antigen is undetermined.

Germline V gene sequence: CDR1 LNHDA, CDR2 SQIVND (reference sequence). V lost 9 bases, J lost 4 bases, and 9 bases stayed unmatched. CDR3 length: 13 residues. Study-wide points: Across donors, sequencing depth was assumed by presence/absence analyses to be roughly uniform. Testing in vitro showed a few CMV-associated chains specific for CMV antigens. The study recorded 164 TCR beta chains that were cytomegalovirus-associated. For most subjects, TCR beta sequences were reported to predict HLA-A and HLA-B alleles with accuracy.

Sample: PBMCs. This rearrangement joins TRBV19 to TRBJ2-7, with 7 bases aligning to TRBD2. The receptor was derived from a woman aged 18-30 years in good health and CMV-seropositive. The CDR3 region is CASRGGYGYEQYF. The CDR3 DNA sequence: TGTGCCAGCCGGGGAGGGTATGGATACGAGCAGTACTTC.